Following are 24 T cell receptor beta chains from one sample sequenced in a study of long-term antiretroviral therapy in people with HIV. The assay used was immunoSEQ (version v3.0), run at survey level. Libraries were prepared by immunoSEQ multiplex PCR; TCRdb keeps only in-frame clonotypes and omits some of them. The sample holds around 35,000 clones, about 96% seen once. The sample here was unsorted PBMCs, taken roughly 6.4 years after starting antiretroviral therapy. The receptors come from a man younger than 45 with HIV.

V and J are TRBV7-2 and TRBJ1-6; tentatively, D is TRBD1 (6 bases). Trimming left V 0 bases short and J 7 bases short, with 25 bases between. The CDR3 has 20 amino acids. In germline, CDR1 is SGHTA, CDR2 FQGNSA. CDR3 coding DNA: TGTGCCAGCAGCTTAGCCCGGGGACTGTTGGGGGCAGGGACGAATTCACCCCTCCACTTT. It specifies CASSLARGLLGAGTNSPLHF.

The chain employs TRBV4-3 and TRBJ2-1, with D maybe TRBD2 (6 bases). The ends were cut back, 1 base at V and 8 bases at J, with 9 bases in the middle. The CDR3 consists of 13 residues. The germline CDR1 and CDR2 sequences are LGHNA and YSLEER. Here the CDR3 DNA reads TGCGCCAGCAGCCAAGTGAGGGAGGATGAGCAGTTCTTC. Translation: CASSQVREDEQFF.

The chain carries TRBV7-9 and TRBJ1-1; D gene ambiguous. Germline assignment: CDR1 SEHNR and CDR2 FQNEAQ (reference sequence). Trimming removed 2 bases from V and 1 base from J, with 5 bases in between. This CDR3 has 13 residues. As DNA, the CDR3 is TGTGCCAGCAGCTTAACAGAGAACACTGAAGCTTTCTTT. Protein sequence: CASSLTENTEAFF.

The chain combines TRBV19 with TRBJ2-1; 13 positions agree with TRBD2. J was trimmed by 3 bases and V by 4 bases; bases with no gene match: 6. The germline gives CDR1 LNHDA, CDR2 SQIVND (reference sequence). The CDR3 sequence is 17 residues long. DNA of the CDR3: TGTGCCAGTAGTACCACACTAGCGGGAGGGTTCTACAATGAGCAGTTCTTC. Its translation is CASSTTLAGGFYNEQFF.

The chain carries TRBV4-1 and TRBJ1-5; the D is unclear. The CDR3 spans 15 residues. CDR1 and CDR2 from the germline V gene are MGHRA and YSYEKL. V lost 4 bases, J lost 4 bases, and 14 bases lay in between. The CDR3, as DNA: TGCGCCAGCAGCCTTCTCAGCGGCGGGAATCAGCCCCAGCATTTT. This sequence encodes CASSLLSGGNQPQHF.

The V and J genes are TRBV7-9 and TRBJ1-2; D gene ambiguous. Germline V CDR1 and CDR2: SEHNR, FQNEAQ (reference sequence). The V gene lost 3 bases and the J gene lost 2 bases, with 7 bases spanning the gap. The CDR3 runs 13 residues. The CDR3 sequence: CASSFGMNYGYTF. In nucleotides, the CDR3 is TGTGCCAGCAGCTTTGGCATGAACTATGGCTACACCTTC.

This clone has just one count. The chain carries TRBV12-5 and TRBJ2-7, with unresolved D. Germline-derived CDR1 and CDR2 are LGHNT and FRNRAP. This CDR3 contains 13 residues. The ends were cut back, 1 base at V and 6 bases at J, with 10 bases in the middle. The CDR3, as DNA: TGTGCTAGTGGTTTGGGTTTGGGAAGCGAGCAGTACTTC. It yields the protein CASGLGLGSEQYF.

The chain employs TRBV2 and TRBJ2-7; D not resolved. The germline V gene encodes CDR1 SNHLY and CDR2 FYNNEI. The V gene lost 7 bases and the J gene lost 5 bases, with 9 bases spanning the gap. This CDR3 has 11 residues. The CDR3 sequence: CASMGGHEQYF. CDR3 bases: TGTGCCAGCATGGGTGGGCACGAGCAGTACTTC.

This rearrangement joins TRBV7-8 to TRBJ1-5; D might be TRBD1 (5 bases). Trimming shortened V by 4 bases and J by 5 bases, and 15 bases separated the two germline ends. Germline CDR1 is SGHVS and CDR2 is FQNEAQ. This CDR3 spans 15 amino acids. The CDR3, as DNA: TGTGCCAGCAGCTCGGGGGGGAGTATAGATCAGCCCCAGCATTTT. Its translation is CASSSGGSIDQPQHF.

The chain uses TRBV14 and TRBJ2-1; unclear D gene. The V end was cut by 0 bases, the J end by 13 bases, with 13 bases between. In germline, CDR1 is SGHDN, CDR2 FVKESK. This CDR3 has 13 residues. CDR3 in DNA: TGTGCCAGCAGCCAAGATTATCTCAGGTATCAGTTCTTC. Translated, it gives CASSQDYLRYQFF.

The V call is TRBV19, the J call TRBJ1-4, with D uncertain. This CDR3 is 14 amino acids long. The germline CDR1 and CDR2 sequences are LNHDA and SQIVND (reference sequence). Trimming stripped 2 bases from V and 8 bases from J, with 12 bases between. The CDR3 loop reads CASSISGSSEKLFF. In DNA, the CDR3 is TGTGCCAGTAGTATATCAGGTTCTTCGGAAAAACTGTTTTTT.

This rearrangement joins TRBV19 to TRBJ2-7, with a weak D call TRBD2 (5 bases). The length of the CDR3 is 16 residues. Germline CDR1 is LNHDA and CDR2 is SQIVND (reference sequence). Trimming shortened V by 2 bases and J by 5 bases, and 19 bases separated the two germline ends. The CDR3: CASSISRQGRGHEQYF. The CDR3 DNA reads TGTGCCAGTAGTATAAGTAGGCAAGGCCGGGGTCACGAGCAGTACTTC.

The V gene is TRBV11-2, the J gene TRBJ2-1; 8 bases agree with TRBD2. This CDR3 comprises 15 residues. Germline V gene lookup returns CDR1 SGHAT and CDR2 FQNNGV. V was pared by 5 bases and J by 1 base, with 4 bases of the junction left unmatched. The CDR3 DNA reads TGTGCCAGCAGCCCGGGGGGGCCTTCCTACAATGAGCAGTTCTTC. It yields the protein CASSPGGPSYNEQFF.

A remark on this clone: Different DNA sequences within this sample yield the same CDR3. This sequence joins TRBV27 and TRBJ2-7; 10 positions match TRBD1. Germline V lookup: CDR1 MNHEY, CDR2 SMNVEV (reference sequence). The CDR3 is made up of 14 amino acids. V dropped 2 bases and J dropped 2; count of bases not matched to a gene: 0. The DNA of the CDR3 is TGTGCCAGCAGTTTAGGGACAGGGGCCTACGAGCAGTACTTC. Amino acids: CASSLGTGAYEQYF.

This chain links TRBV7-8 with TRBJ1-5, with 7 bases matching TRBD1. Per the germline V gene, CDR1 is SGHVS and CDR2 is FQNEAQ. CDR3 length: 13 residues. Losses at the gene ends were 1 base for V and 9 bases for J; bases not matched to a gene: 3. The CDR3 DNA is TGTGCCAGCAGCTTAGTTTCAGGGGGGCCCCAGCATTTT. It specifies CASSLVSGGPQHF.

The rearrangement joins TRBV25-1 to TRBJ1-1, with D tentatively TRBD1 (5 bases). Germline-derived CDR1 and CDR2 are MGHDK and SYGVNS. With 3 bases removed from V and 0 bases from J, the gap between germline ends came to 5 bases. The CDR3 covers 13 residues. CDR3 loop: CASSEDMNTEAFF. The CDR3 DNA is TGTGCCAGCAGTGAGGACATGAACACTGAAGCTTTCTTT.

V and J are TRBV5-1 and TRBJ2-5, with D possibly matching TRBD1 (5 bases). The CDR3 extends over 16 amino acids. CDR1 is SGHRS, CDR2 YFSETQ, per germline. V lost 4 bases to trimming and J lost 6 bases, with 22 bases between them. The CDR3 spells CASSHRGQPLDKTQYF. CDR3 coding DNA: TGCGCCAGCAGCCATAGAGGACAACCCTTAGACAAGACCCAGTACTTC.

The V gene is TRBV2, the J gene TRBJ2-1; tentatively, D is TRBD1 (6 bases). This CDR3 has 12 amino acids. Germline CDR1 reads SNHLY; CDR2 reads FYNNEI. V shed 6 bases and J shed 9 bases, with 12 bases lying between them. CDR3 in amino acids: CASSPVGGEQFF. For the CDR3, the DNA is TGTGCCAGCAGCCCAGTAGGGGGTGAGCAGTTCTTC.

This chain uses TRBV10-3 with TRBJ2-5, with TRBD1 matching over 7 bases. The DNA matches TRBJ2-7 better at its end, which makes the J call doubtful. CDR1 and CDR2 (germline): ENHRY, SYGVKD. The CDR3 sequence is 11 residues long. The CDR3 loop is CATGQAHEQYF. The CDR3 DNA is TGTGCCACCGGACAGGCCCACGAGCAGTACTTC.

As concerns this clone: Other DNA sequences in this specimen translate into the identical CDR3. The chain combines TRBV7-2 with TRBJ1-3; D is undetermined. Germline V gives CDR1 SGHTA, CDR2 FQGNSA. V lost 5 bases to trimming and J lost 0 bases, with 8 bases between them. The CDR3 loop spans 14 amino acids. The CDR3 loop is CASSPDISGNTIYF. The CDR3, as DNA: TGTGCCAGCAGCCCCGACATCTCTGGAAACACCATATATTTT.

The chain couples TRBV4-3 to TRBJ2-1; 9 bases line up with TRBD2. This CDR3 spans 17 amino acids. CDR1 LGHNA and CDR2 YSLEER come from the germline V gene. V was clipped by 4 bases and J by 7 bases; unmatched bases: 14. This CDR3 reads CASSLGASGVLRNEQFF. CDR3 coding DNA: TGCGCCAGCAGCCTGGGGGCTAGCGGGGTACTCCGGAATGAGCAGTTCTTC.

The rearrangement joins TRBV6-1 to TRBJ2-7; 9 bases fit TRBD1. The trim removed 11 bases at V and 3 bases at J, leaving 5 bases unmatched. The CDR3 extends over 12 amino acids. Germline V gene sequence: CDR1 MNHNS, CDR2 SASEGT. CDR3 protein: CAAWTGDYEQYF. As DNA, the CDR3 is TGTGCCGCTTGGACAGGGGACTACGAGCAGTACTTC.

The chain employs TRBV30 and TRBJ2-7; TRBD2 matches at 12 bases. The germline gives CDR1 GTSNPN, CDR2 SVGIG (reference sequence). The CDR3 extends over 15 amino acids. Losses at the gene ends were 5 bases for V and 4 bases for J; bases not matched to a gene: 9. CDR3 nucleotide sequence: TGTGCCTGGGCGACAGGACTAGCGGGATCTTACGAGCAGTACTTC. It translates to CAWATGLAGSYEQYF.

The chain is built from TRBV4-1 and TRBJ2-1; D is undetermined. Germline V gene data show CDR1 as MGHRA and CDR2 as YSYEKL. V shed 0 bases and J shed 0 bases, with 6 bases lying between them. This CDR3 is built from 15 residues. In DNA form, the CDR3 reads TGCGCCAGCAGCCAAGACAAAAACTCCTACAATGAGCAGTTCTTC. Its translation is CASSQDKNSYNEQFF.